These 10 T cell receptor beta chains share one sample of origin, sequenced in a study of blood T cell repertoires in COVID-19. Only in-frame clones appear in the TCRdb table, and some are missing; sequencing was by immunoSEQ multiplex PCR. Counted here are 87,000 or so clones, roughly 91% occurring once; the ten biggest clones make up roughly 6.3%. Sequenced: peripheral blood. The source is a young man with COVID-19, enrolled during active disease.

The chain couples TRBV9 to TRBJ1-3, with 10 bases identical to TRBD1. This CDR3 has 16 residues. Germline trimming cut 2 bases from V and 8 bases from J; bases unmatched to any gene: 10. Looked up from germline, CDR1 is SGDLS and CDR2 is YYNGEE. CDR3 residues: CASSVTTGGFLDTIYF. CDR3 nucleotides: TGTGCCAGCAGCGTGACGACAGGGGGCTTTTTGGACACCATATATTTT.

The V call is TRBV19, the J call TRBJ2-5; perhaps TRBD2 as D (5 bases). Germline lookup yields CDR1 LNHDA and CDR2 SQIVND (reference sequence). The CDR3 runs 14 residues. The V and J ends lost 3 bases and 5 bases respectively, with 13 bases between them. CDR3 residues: CASSIMGSGETQYF. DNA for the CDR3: TGTGCCAGTAGTATTATGGGGAGTGGGGAGACCCAGTACTTC.

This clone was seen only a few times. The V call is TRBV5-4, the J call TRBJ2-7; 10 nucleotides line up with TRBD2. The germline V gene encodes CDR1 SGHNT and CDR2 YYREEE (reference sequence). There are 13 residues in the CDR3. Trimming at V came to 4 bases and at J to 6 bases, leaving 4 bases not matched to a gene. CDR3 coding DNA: TGTGCCAGCAGCCGGGTAGCGGGGGGCGAGCAGTACTTC. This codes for CASSRVAGGEQYF.

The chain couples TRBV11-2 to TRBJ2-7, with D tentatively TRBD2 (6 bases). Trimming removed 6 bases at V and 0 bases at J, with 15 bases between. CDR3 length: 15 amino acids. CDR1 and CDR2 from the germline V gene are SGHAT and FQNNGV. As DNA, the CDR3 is TGTGCCAGCAGTCCCCGGAGGGCGGCCTCCTACGAGCAGTACTTC. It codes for CASSPRRAASYEQYF.

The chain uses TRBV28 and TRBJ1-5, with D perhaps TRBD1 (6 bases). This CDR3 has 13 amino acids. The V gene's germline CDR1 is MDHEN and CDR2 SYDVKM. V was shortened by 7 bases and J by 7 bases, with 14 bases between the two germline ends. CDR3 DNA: TGTGCCAGCACACAGGGAGTCGGACAGCCCCAGCATTTT. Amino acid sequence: CASTQGVGQPQHF.

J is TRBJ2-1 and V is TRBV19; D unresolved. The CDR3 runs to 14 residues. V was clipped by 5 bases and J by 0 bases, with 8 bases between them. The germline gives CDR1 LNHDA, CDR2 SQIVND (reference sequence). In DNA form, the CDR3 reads TGTGCCAGTAGTCGACTCCCCTCCTACAATGAGCAGTTCTTC. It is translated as CASSRLPSYNEQFF.

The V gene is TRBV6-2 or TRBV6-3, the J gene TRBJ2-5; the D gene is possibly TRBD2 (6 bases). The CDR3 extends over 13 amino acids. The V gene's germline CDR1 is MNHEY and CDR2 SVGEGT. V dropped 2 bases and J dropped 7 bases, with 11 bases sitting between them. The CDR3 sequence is CASSYTGERTQYF. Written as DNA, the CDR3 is TGTGCCAGCAGTTACACGGGGGAAAGGACCCAGTACTTC.

CDR3 residues: CASSQDLQFSTDTQYF. DNA for the CDR3: TGTGCCAGCAGCCAAGATCTCCAGTTTAGCACAGATACGCAGTATTTT. The chain recombines TRBV4-2 with TRBJ2-3; D is unresolved. This CDR3 has 16 residues. V was shortened by 0 bases and J by 0 bases, with 10 bases between the two germline ends. In germline, CDR1 is LGHNA, CDR2 YNFKEQ.

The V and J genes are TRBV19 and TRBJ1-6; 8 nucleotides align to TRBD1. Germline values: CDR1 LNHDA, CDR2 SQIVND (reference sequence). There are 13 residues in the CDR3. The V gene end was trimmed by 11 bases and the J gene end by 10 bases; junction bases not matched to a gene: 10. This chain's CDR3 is CASSQGEMSPLHF. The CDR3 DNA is TGTGCCTCATCACAGGGGGAAATGTCACCCCTCCACTTT.

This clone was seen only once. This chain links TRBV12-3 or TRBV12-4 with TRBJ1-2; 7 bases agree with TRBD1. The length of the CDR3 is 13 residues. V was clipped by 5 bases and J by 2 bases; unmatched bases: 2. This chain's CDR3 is CASSVGGNYGYTF. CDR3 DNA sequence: TGTGCCAGCAGTGTAGGGGGCAACTATGGCTACACCTTC.